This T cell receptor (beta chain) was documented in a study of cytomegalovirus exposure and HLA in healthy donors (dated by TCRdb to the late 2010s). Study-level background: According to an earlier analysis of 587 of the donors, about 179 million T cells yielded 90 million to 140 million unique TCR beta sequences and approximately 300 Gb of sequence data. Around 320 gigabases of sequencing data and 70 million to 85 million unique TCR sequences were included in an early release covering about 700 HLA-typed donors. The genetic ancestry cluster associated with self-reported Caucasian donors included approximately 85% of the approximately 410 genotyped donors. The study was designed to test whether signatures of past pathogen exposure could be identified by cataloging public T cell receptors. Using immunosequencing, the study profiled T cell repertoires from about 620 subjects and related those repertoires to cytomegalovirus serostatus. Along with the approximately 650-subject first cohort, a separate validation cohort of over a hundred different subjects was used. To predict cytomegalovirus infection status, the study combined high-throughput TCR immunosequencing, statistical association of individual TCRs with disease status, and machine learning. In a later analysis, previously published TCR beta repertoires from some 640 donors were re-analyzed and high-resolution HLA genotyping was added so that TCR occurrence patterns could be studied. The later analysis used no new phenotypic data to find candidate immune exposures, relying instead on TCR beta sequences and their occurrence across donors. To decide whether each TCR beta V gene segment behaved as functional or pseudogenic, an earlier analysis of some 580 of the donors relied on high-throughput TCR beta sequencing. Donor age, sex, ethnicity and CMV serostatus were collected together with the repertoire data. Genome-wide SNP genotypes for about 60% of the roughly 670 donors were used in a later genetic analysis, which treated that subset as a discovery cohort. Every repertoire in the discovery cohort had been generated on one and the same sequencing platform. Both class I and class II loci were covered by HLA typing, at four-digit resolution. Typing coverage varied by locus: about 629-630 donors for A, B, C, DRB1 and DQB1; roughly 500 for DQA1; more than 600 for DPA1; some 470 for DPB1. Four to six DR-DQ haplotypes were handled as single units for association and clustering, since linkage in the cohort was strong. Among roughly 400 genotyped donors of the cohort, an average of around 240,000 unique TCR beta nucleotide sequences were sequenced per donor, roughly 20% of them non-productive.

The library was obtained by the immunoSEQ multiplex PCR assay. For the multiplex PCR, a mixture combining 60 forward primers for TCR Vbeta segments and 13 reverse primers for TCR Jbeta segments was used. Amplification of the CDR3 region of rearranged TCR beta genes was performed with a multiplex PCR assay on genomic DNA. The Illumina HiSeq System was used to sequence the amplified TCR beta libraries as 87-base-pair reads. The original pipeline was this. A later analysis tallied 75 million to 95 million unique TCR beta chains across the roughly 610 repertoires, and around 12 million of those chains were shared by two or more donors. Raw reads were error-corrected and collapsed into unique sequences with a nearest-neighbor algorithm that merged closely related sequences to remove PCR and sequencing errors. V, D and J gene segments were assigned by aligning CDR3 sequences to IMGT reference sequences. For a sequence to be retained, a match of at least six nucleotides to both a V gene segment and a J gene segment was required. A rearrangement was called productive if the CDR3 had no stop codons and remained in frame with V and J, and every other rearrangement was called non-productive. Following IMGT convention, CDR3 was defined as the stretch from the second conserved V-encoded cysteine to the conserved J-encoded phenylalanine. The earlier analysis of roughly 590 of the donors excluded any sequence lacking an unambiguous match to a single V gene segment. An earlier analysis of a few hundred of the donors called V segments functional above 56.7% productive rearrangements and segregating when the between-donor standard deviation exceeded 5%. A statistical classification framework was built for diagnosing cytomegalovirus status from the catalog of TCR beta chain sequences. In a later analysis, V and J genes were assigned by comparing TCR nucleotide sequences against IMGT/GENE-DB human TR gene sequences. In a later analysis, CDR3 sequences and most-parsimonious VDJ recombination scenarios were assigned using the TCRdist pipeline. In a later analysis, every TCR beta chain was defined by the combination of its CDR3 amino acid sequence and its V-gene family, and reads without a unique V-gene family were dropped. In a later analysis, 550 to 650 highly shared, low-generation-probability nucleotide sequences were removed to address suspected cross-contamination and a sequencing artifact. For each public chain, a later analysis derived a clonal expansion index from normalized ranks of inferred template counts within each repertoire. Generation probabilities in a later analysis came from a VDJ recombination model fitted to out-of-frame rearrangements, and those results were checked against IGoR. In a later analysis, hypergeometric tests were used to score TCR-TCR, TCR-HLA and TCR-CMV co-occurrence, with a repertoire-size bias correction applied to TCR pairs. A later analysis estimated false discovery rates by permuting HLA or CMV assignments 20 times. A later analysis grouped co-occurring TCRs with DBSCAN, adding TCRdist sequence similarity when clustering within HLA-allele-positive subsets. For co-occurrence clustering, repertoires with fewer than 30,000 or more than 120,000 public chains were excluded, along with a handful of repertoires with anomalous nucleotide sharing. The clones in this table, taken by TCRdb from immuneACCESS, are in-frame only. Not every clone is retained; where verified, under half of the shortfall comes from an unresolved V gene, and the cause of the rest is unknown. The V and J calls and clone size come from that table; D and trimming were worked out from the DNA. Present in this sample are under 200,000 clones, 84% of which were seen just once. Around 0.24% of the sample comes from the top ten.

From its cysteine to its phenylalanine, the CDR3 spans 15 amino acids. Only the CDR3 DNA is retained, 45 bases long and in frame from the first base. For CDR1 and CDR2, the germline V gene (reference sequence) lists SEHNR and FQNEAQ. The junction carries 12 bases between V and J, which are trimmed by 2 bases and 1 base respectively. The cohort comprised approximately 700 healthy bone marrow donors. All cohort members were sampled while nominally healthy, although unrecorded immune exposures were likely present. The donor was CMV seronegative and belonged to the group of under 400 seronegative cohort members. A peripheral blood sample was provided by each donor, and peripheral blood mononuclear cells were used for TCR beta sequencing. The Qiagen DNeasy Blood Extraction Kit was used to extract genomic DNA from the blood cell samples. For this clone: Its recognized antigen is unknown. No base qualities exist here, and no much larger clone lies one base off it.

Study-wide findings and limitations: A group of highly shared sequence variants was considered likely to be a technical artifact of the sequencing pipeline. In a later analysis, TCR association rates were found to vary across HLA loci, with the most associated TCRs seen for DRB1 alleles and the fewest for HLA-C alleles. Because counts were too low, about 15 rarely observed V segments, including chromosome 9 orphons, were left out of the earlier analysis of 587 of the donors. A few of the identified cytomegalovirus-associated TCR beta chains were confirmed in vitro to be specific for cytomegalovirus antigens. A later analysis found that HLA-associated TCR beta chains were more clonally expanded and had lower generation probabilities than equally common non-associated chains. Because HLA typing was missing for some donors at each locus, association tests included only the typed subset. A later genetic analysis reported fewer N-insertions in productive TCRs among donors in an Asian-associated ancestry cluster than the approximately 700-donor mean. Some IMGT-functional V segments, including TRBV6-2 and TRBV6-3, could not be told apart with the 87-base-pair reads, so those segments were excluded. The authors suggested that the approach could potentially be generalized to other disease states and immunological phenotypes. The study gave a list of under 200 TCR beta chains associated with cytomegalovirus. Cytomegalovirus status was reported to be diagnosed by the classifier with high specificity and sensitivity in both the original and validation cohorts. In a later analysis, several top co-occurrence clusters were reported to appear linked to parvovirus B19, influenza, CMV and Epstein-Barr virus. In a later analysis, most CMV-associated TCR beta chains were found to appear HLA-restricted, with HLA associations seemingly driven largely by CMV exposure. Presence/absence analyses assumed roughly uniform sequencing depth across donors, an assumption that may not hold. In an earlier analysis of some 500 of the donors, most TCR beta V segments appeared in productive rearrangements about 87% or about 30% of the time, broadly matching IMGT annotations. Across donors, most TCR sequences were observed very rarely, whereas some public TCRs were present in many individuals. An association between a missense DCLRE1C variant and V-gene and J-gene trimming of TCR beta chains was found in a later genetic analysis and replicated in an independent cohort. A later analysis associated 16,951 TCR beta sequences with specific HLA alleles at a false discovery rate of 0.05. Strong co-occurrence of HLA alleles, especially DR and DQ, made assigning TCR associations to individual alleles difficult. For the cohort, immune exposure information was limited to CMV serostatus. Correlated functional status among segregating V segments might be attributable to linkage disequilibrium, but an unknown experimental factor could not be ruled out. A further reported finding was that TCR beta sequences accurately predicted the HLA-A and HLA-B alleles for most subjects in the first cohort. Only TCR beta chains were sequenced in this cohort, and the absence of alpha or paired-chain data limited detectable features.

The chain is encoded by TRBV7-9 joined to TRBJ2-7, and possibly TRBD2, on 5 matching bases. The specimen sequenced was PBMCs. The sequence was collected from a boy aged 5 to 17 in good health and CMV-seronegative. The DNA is TGTGCCAGCAGCTTAATAAGGGAGCTATCCTACGAGCAGTACTTC. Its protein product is CASSLIRELSYEQYF.